This T cell receptor (beta chain) was sequenced in a study of T cell changes during pregnancy in multiple sclerosis (dated by TCRdb to between 2019 and 2020). Regarding the complete study: The study looked at changes in the T cell repertoire across pregnancy in women with multiple sclerosis.

Preparation of the library involved the immunoSEQ multiplex PCR assay. Sourced from immuneACCESS, this table was stored by TCRdb with only in-frame sequences that have V and J called. A share of the clones is absent; for the studies checked, an unresolved V gene accounts for under half, and the remainder has no known explanation. For this sample the table gives 65,000 to 85,000 clones, of which about nine tenths were detected only once. The ten largest clones take up about 0.3% of the sample. The trim is 4 bases for V and 3 bases for J, with a gap of 17 bases between the germline ends. The CDR3, from cysteine to phenylalanine, totals 15 residues. Only CDR3 DNA is held: 45 bases, read in frame from base 1. CDR1 and CDR2 (SGDLS, YYNGEE) derive from the germline V gene. As concerns this clone: The antigen it binds to is not known. The input lacks base qualities; no much larger clone sits a single base away.

This receptor was taken from a female donor with multiple sclerosis, enrolled in a pregnancy study. The sequence links TRBV9 to TRBJ2-7; matching of 6 bases hints at TRBD2 as the D gene. Material: CD4+ T cells from peripheral blood mononuclear cells, obtained after pregnancy. The sequence in DNA is TGTGCCAGCAGCTTCACACAGGAGGGCCACTACGAGCAGTACTTC. This sequence encodes CASSFTQEGHYEQYF.